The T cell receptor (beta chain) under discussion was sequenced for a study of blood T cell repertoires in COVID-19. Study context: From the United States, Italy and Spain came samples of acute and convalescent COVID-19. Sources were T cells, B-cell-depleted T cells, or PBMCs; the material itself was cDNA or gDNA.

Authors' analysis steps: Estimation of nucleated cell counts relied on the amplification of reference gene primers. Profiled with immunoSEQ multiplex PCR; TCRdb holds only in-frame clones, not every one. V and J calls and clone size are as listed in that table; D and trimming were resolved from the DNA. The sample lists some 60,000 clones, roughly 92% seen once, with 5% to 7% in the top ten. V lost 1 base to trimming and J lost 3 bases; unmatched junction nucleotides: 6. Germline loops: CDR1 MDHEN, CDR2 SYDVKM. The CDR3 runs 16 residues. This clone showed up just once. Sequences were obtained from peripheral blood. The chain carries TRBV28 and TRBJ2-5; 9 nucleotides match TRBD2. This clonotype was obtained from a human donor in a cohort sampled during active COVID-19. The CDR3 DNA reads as TGTGCCAGCAGTTTATCTAGCGGGGCAACCGAAGAGACCCAGTACTTC. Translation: CASSLSSGATEETQYF.